One TCR beta chain is described in this entry. PCR was performed a second time for 7 to 11 cycles using a sample-barcoded 5' primer and a J-beta primer mix. Each cDNA molecule was tagged by a template-switch adaptor that had 12 random nucleotides. A single record per CDR3 protein comes from TCRdb applying MiXCR to the 5' RACE reads. The sample holds 350,000 to 450,000 distinct CDR3 sequences; roughly half are singletons and the top ten take 51%. The sample originates from a study of blood T cells in healthy people across ages. This TCR derives from a man aged 55 to 70 in good health. Sequencing input: blood.

CDR3 DNA sequence: TGTGCCAGCAGCTTAGACTCTTCTGCCAAAAACATTCAGTACTTC. Amino acid sequence: CASSLDSSAKNIQYF. The chain joins TRBV7-2 to TRBJ2-4; D call uncertain. Trimming pared 1 base from V and 1 base from J, leaving 8 bases between. The CDR3 consists of 15 residues. Germline CDR1 and CDR2: SGHTA and FQGNSA.